This T cell receptor (beta chain) was profiled in a study of shared clonotypes between healthy human individuals. Overall study findings and caveats: Clonotypes which were not shared had lower generation probabilities than clonotypes that all four donors shared.

The genomic DNA of each subset was split evenly across several immunoSEQ plates. The table came from immunoSEQ multiplex PCR; TCRdb's copy has only in-frame clones and leaves some out. The sample carries approximately 87,000 clones, 60% to 65% recorded once. For this clone: What it recognizes is unknown.

The germline V and J ends were trimmed by 5 bases and 4 bases, with 17 bases remaining between them. The germline gives CDR1 SGHTA, CDR2 FQGNSA. CDR3 length equals 15 residues. CD8 memory fractions consisted of CD45RO+ and CCR7-negative CD45RA+ TemRA cells together. This chain joins TRBV7-2 and TRBJ1-2; D is possibly TRBD1 (5 bases). This receptor was obtained from a man under 40 in good health. The sequenced material came from memory CD8+ T cells sorted from blood. Subset: CD45RO+ cells pooled with CCR7-negative TemRA cells. The chain's CDR3 is CASSPRDSTGYGYTF. CDR3 DNA: TGTGCCAGCAGCCCGAGGGACTCCACGGGCTATGGCTACACCTTC.